The 21 T cell receptor beta chains given below trace back to one sample, sequenced in a study of blood T cell repertoires in COVID-19 (dated by TCRdb to 2019 to 2021). The library was built by means of the immunoSEQ multiplex PCR assay. TCRdb's version of the immuneACCESS table is confined to in-frame rearrangements and falls short of the full clone set. An unresolved V gene accounts for under half of the shortfall where checked; the remainder is of unknown origin. This sample gives more than 150,000 clones in total; 60% to 80% of them show up just once. The ten largest account for less than 30% of the sample. Sequenced input: peripheral blood. The receptors shown here come from a woman in her seventies with acute or convalescent COVID-19.

A few counts support this clone. The chain couples TRBV10-3 to TRBJ1-1; 8 bases match TRBD1. After removal of 10 bases from V and 2 bases from J, the junction contained 6 bases not matched to a gene. The CDR3 runs to 13 residues. Germline CDR1 ENHRY, CDR2 SYGVKD. The CDR3 DNA follows: TGTGCCACCTCGGACAGGGCTAACACTGAAGCTTTCTTT. Residues: CATSDRANTEAFF.

This chain uses TRBV3-1 (or the pseudogene TRBV3-2) with TRBJ1-3, with 8 bases that match TRBD1. The CDR3 runs 15 residues. After removal of 2 bases from V and 3 bases from J, the junction contained 3 bases not matched to a gene. Germline CDR1 LGHDT, CDR2 YNNKEL (reference sequence). CDR3 nucleotide sequence: TGTGCCAGCAGCCAAACAGGGGGAGGTGGAAACACCATATATTTT. Translating it yields CASSQTGGGGNTIYF.

V usage is TRBV6-5 and J usage is TRBJ2-3; D perhaps matches TRBD2 (5 bases). Looked up from germline, CDR1 is MNHEY and CDR2 is SVGAGI. This CDR3 comprises 12 residues. V was shortened by 6 bases and J by 6 bases, with 10 bases between the two germline ends. CDR3 region: CASSRERDTQYF. The DNA of the CDR3 is TGTGCCAGCAGCAGAGAGCGGGATACGCAGTATTTT.

The J gene is TRBJ1-1, the V gene TRBV29-1; D remains ambiguous. The CDR3 totals 13 residues. V gave up 5 bases and J gave up 5 bases, with 15 bases separating them. Germline values: CDR1 SQVTM, CDR2 ANQGSEA. This chain's CDR3 is CSVRSPGGTEAFF. The CDR3 DNA is TGCAGCGTTAGATCGCCGGGTGGGACTGAAGCTTTCTTT. The variable domain in full, completed from reference TRBV29-1 and TRBJ1-1, reads SAVISQKPSRDICQRGTSLTIQCQVDSQVTMMFWYRQQPGQSLTLIATANQGSEATYESGFVIDKFPISRPNLTFSTLTVSNMSPEDSSIYLCSVRSPGGTEAFFGQGTRLTVV.

CDR3 bases: TGCGCCAGCAGCTTTGCCGGGTGGAACAATGAGCAGTTCTTC. As protein: CASSFAGWNNEQFF. V usage is TRBV5-1 and J usage is TRBJ2-1, with unresolved D. V gave up 2 bases and J gave up 5 bases, with 11 bases separating them. The CDR3 is made up of 14 amino acids. Germline lookup yields CDR1 SGHRS and CDR2 YFSETQ. Variable domain in full (rest from reference TRBV5-1 and TRBJ2-1): KAGVTQTPRYLIKTRGQQVTLSCSPISGHRSVSWYQQTPGQGLQFLFEYFSETQRNKGNFPGRFSGRQFSNSRSEMNVSTLELGDSALYLCASSFAGWNNEQFFGPGTRLTVL.

This clone has only a few counts. This chain links TRBV19 with TRBJ2-1; TRBD1 matches at 8 bases. Germline V gene lookup returns CDR1 LNHDA and CDR2 SQIVND (reference sequence). This CDR3 is 15 amino acids long. The V segment lost 7 bases and the J segment 5 bases; nucleotides outside the gene matches: 10. CDR3 protein: CASTGQGGVNNEQFF. The CDR3 DNA sequence: TGTGCCAGTACCGGACAGGGTGGGGTCAACAATGAGCAGTTCTTC.

The chain employs TRBV7-8 and TRBJ2-5, with TRBD2 identical over 10 bases. Germline CDR1 and CDR2: SGHVS and FQNEAQ. The ends lost 1 base at V and 4 bases at J; junction bases unmatched: 3. The CDR3 consists of 15 residues. The CDR3 is CASSLVGLATETQYF. DNA of the CDR3: TGTGCCAGCAGCTTAGTGGGACTAGCGACAGAGACCCAGTACTTC.

The chain uses TRBV12-3 or TRBV12-4 and TRBJ2-2; D is perhaps TRBD1 (6 bases). V lost 5 bases, J lost 8 bases, and 12 bases lay in between. This CDR3 spans 13 amino acids. CDR3: CASSRSGVGELFF. In DNA, the CDR3 is TGTGCCAGCAGTCGCTCAGGGGTGGGGGAGCTGTTTTTT.

The rearrangement joins TRBV5-4 to TRBJ2-7; TRBD1 aligns across 10 bases. In germline, CDR1 is SGHNT, CDR2 YYREEE (reference sequence). V shed 4 bases, J shed 3 bases, and the junction held 7 bases outside the gene matches. This CDR3 spans 15 amino acids. This CDR3 is CASSIPGQGFYEQYF. The CDR3 DNA sequence: TGTGCCAGCAGCATACCGGGACAGGGGTTCTACGAGCAGTACTTC.

A few counts support this clone. The rearrangement uses TRBV5-5 and TRBJ1-5, with D possibly matching TRBD1 (5 bases). Per the germline V gene, CDR1 is SGHKS and CDR2 is YYEKEE (reference sequence). V lost 0 bases, J lost 5 bases, and 9 bases lay in between. The CDR3 runs 14 residues. CDR3 protein: CASSLVQGYQPQHF. The CDR3 nucleotides are TGTGCCAGCAGCTTGGTGCAGGGTTATCAGCCCCAGCATTTT.

The V call is TRBV18, the J call TRBJ2-5; TRBD1 aligns across 7 bases. Germline V lookup: CDR1 KGHSH, CDR2 LQKENI. The CDR3 contains 15 residues. J lost 4 bases, V lost 5 bases, and 10 bases had no gene match. In DNA, the CDR3 is TGTGCCAGCTCATCCCGGACAGGCCGAACAGAGACCCAGTACTTC. Translating gives CASSSRTGRTETQYF.

To note about this clone: Other DNA sequences of this sample code for an identical CDR3. This chain connects TRBV29-1 to TRBJ2-1; weak D call: TRBD2 (6 bases). This CDR3 spans 12 amino acids. The ends were cut back, 2 bases at V and 6 bases at J, with 8 bases in the middle. Germline assignment: CDR1 SQVTM and CDR2 ANQGSEA. Written as DNA, the CDR3 is TGCAGCGTTGAACCCGGGGGCAATGAGCAGTTCTTC. As protein: CSVEPGGNEQFF.

This sequence joins TRBV4-1 and TRBJ1-4, with D uncertain. Germline V CDR1 and CDR2: MGHRA, YSYEKL. Trimming took off 1 base at V and 0 bases at J, with 6 bases between the two ends. There are 15 residues in the CDR3. CDR3 sequence reads: CASSQVRATNEKLFF. CDR3 coding DNA: TGCGCCAGCAGCCAAGTTAGAGCAACTAATGAAAAACTGTTTTTT.

The chain has TRBV29-1 and TRBJ1-2; D not resolved. Germline V gene sequence: CDR1 SQVTM, CDR2 ANQGSEA. The ends were cut back, 4 bases at V and 8 bases at J, with 11 bases in the middle. The CDR3 has 11 residues. CDR3 sequence: CSVGSVEGYTF. DNA of the CDR3: TGCAGCGTTGGGTCGGTGGAGGGCTACACCTTC.

This clone was counted at least ten times. The chain has TRBV3-1 (or the pseudogene TRBV3-2) and TRBJ2-3; D is undetermined. Trimming pared 1 base from V and 3 bases from J, leaving 5 bases between. The CDR3 consists of 13 residues. The V gene's germline CDR1 is LGHDT and CDR2 YNNKEL (reference sequence). CDR3 loop: CASSQGATDTQYF. CDR3 DNA sequence: TGTGCCAGCAGCCAAGGAGCTACAGATACGCAGTATTTT.

The chain joins TRBV27 to TRBJ2-7; TRBD1 matches 7 bases. V lost 6 bases, J lost 0 bases, and 2 bases stayed unmatched. Per the germline V gene, CDR1 is MNHEY and CDR2 is SMNVEV (reference sequence). This CDR3 has 13 residues. In DNA form, the CDR3 reads TGTGCCAGCAGACGACAGGGCTCCTACGAGCAGTACTTC. Translated: CASRRQGSYEQYF.

V and J are TRBV2 and TRBJ1-5, with 8 bases matching TRBD1. The V and J ends lost 6 bases and 2 bases, in that order; junction bases with no gene match: 6. The CDR3 spans 15 residues. CDR1 SNHLY and CDR2 FYNNEI come from the germline V gene. The CDR3, as DNA: TGTGCCAGCAGATCGGACAGGGTTCGCAATCAGCCCCAGCATTTT. It translates to CASRSDRVRNQPQHF.

This sequence joins TRBV14 and TRBJ1-3; D is undetermined. Germline V gives CDR1 SGHDN, CDR2 FVKESK. V lost 5 bases to trimming and J lost 0 bases, with 14 bases between them. This CDR3 is built from 16 residues. The CDR3 DNA reads as TGTGCCAGCAGCGAACACGTGGAGAGCTCTGGAAACACCATATATTTT. Protein: CASSEHVESSGNTIYF.

There are a few counts of this clone. The chain recombines TRBV5-1 with TRBJ2-5; 11 nucleotides match TRBD1. The V gene's germline CDR1 is SGHRS and CDR2 YFSETQ. Trimming removed 5 bases from V and 1 base from J; junction bases left unmatched: 4. CDR3 length: 15 amino acids. CDR3 residues: CASRGDRGAQETQYF. The CDR3 DNA is TGCGCCAGCAGGGGGGACAGGGGGGCCCAAGAGACCCAGTACTTC.

The chain combines TRBV19 with TRBJ2-1, with TRBD2 matching 8 bases. The V gene's germline CDR1 is LNHDA and CDR2 SQIVND (reference sequence). The CDR3 has 14 amino acids. The V segment lost 4 bases and the J segment 9 bases; nucleotides outside the gene matches: 8. Here the CDR3 reads CASSNVLGRVEQFF. The CDR3 nucleotides read TGTGCCAGTAGTAACGTCCTCGGGAGGGTTGAGCAGTTCTTC.

Here the CDR3 reads CAISAETGGGTGELFF. The CDR3 DNA reads TGTGCCATCAGTGCTGAGACAGGGGGCGGAACCGGGGAGCTGTTTTTT. V usage is TRBV10-3 and J usage is TRBJ2-2; 10 nucleotides agree with TRBD1. Trimming removed 4 bases from V and 5 bases from J; junction bases left unmatched: 7. This CDR3 has 16 residues. Germline assignment: CDR1 ENHRY and CDR2 SYGVKD.